This is a list of T cell receptor delta chains from one sample in a study of gamma-delta chains in newborns, infants, children. TCRdb ran CATT on the reads. The sample lists about 11,000 delta-chain clones; about 8.6% were seen once. The sample taken for sequencing was blood. The source is a child who was a newborn, infant or young child, either healthy, febrile or measles-vaccinated (not recorded which). The CDR3 runs from the conserved cysteine through the conserved F or W. The order of the fields is clone size, J gene, V gene, D gene, CDR3 DNA, CDR3 protein. The D gene is left open where the match is weak. Rows may omit the clone size; those that give it use once, few, many or a size class.

medium-sized	TRDJ1	TRDV2	TRDD3	TGTGCCTGTGACACCGTAGCTGGGGGATACCCGAATAAACTCATCTTT	CACDTVAGGYPNKLIF
medium-sized	TRDJ1	TRDV2	TRDD3	TGTGCCTGTGACACGCTGGGGGATCGTGGCGATAAACTCATCTTT	CACDTLGDRGDKLIF
.	TRDJ1	TRDV2	TRDD3	TGTGCCTGTGACACTTTAGGATACGAGACCGATAAACTCATCTTT	CACDTLGYETDKLIF
few	TRDJ1	TRDV2	TRDD3	TGTGCCTGTGACGTACTGGGGGATAAGAAGGAGCACACCGATAAACTCATCTTT	CACDVLGDKKEHTDKLIF
few	TRDJ1	TRDV2	.	TGTGCCTGTGACACCGTTGGGGGGCCCCTGTCGTACACCGATAAACTCATCTTT	CACDTVGGPLSYTDKLIF
few	TRDJ1	TRDV2	TRDD3	TGTGCCTGTGCCGCGCTGGGGGATACGAGTGCCGATAAACTCATCTTT	CACAALGDTSADKLIF
.	TRDJ1	TRDV2	.	TGTGCCTGTGACACCGTAGGGTATTCCGGTCCCTACACCGATAAACTCATCTTT	CACDTVGYSGPYTDKLIF
.	TRDJ1	TRDV2	TRDD3	TGTGCCTGTGGCAGGCTGGGGGATGGAGGTGACACCGATAAACTCATCTTT	CACGRLGDGGDTDKLIF
.	TRDJ2	TRDV1	TRDD3	TGTGCTCTTGGGGACCCCGGTCGCTGGGGGATACAGCCGGCAGCACAACTCTTCTTT	CALGDPGRWGIQPAAQLFF
few	TRDJ1	TRDV2	TRDD3	TGTGCCTGTGACCAACTACTGGGGGATACCGATCTGTTGTACACCGATAAACTCATCTTT	CACDQLLGDTDLLYTDKLIF
.	TRDJ1	TRDV2	.	TGTGCCTGTGACACAGTGGGGGCGTACACCGATAAACTCATCTTT	CACDTVGAYTDKLIF
few	TRDJ1	TRDV2	TRDD3	TGTGCCTGTGACACCGTGGGGGCTCTACTGGGGGCCCACACCGATAAACCCATCTTT	CACDTVGALLGAHTDKPIF
few	TRDJ1	TRDV2	TRDD3	TGTGCCTGTGACGCCTTACTGGGGGATAATTTGGAAGATAAACTCATCTTT	CACDALLGDNLEDKLIF
.	TRDJ1	TRDV2	.	TGTGCCTGTGACACCGTGGGGAGTTACACCGATAAACTCATCTTT	CACDTVGSYTDKLIF
medium-sized	TRDJ1	TRDV2	TRDD3	TGTGCCTGTGACACCGTGGATACGAAAGGGGATAAACTCATCTTT	CACDTVDTKGDKLIF
.	TRDJ1	TRDV2	.	TGTGCCTGTGACACCTGGGGGGGCACCGATAAACTCATCTTT	CACDTWGGTDKLIF
.	TRDJ1	TRDV2	TRDD3	TGTGCCTGTGACACCGTAGGGGATACAAACGATAAACTCATCTTT	CACDTVGDTNDKLIF
.	TRDJ3	TRDV2	.	TGTGCCTGTGACATACTGGTCAACTCCTGGGACACCCGACAGATGTTTTTC	CACDILVNSWDTRQMFF
.	TRDJ2	TRDV2	TRDD3	TGTGCCTGTGACACCTGGGGGACATCTTTGACAGCACAACTCTTCTTT	CACDTWGTSLTAQLFF
.	TRDJ1	TRDV2	TRDD3	TGTGCCTGTGACACCTTACTGGGGGAGAAAAGCACCGATAAACTCATCTTT	CACDTLLGEKSTDKLIF
.	TRDJ1	TRDV2	TRDD3	TGTGCCTGTGACACCGTACCATGGGGGATACTCTCGTACACCGATAAACTCATCTTT	CACDTVPWGILSYTDKLIF
.	TRDJ1	TRDV2	TRDD3	TGTGCCTGTGACACGTTCGGACTGGGGGTCGCGTACACCGATAAACTCACCTTT	CACDTFGLGVAYTDKLTF
few	TRDJ1	TRDV2	TRDD3	TGTGCCTGTGACCGATTACTGGGGGATGAAATTGGACATCGGTACACCGATAAACTCATCTTT	CACDRLLGDEIGHRYTDKLIF
few	TRDJ2	TRDV2	.	TGTGCCTGTGACACCGTAGGGGGGCCGACAGCACAACTCTTCTTT	CACDTVGGPTAQLFF
.	TRDJ1	TRDV2	.	TGTGCCTGTGACCCAGTACCAACCCCCGGTAAACTCATCTTT	CACDPVPTPGKLIF
.	TRDJ1	TRDV2	.	TGTGCCTGTGACCCCATCCTGGAGGCCGATAAACTCATCTTT	CACDPILEADKLIF
.	TRDJ1	TRDV2	.	TGTGCCTGTGACACAGTTGGCGGGGGGCAGAGGCTCCGGGTATACACCGATAAACTCATCTTT	CACDTVGGGQRLRVYTDKLIF
few	TRDJ1	TRDV1	TRDD3	TGTGCTCTTGGGGCCTTGACGGTGGGGGATAACACCGATAAACTCATCTTT	CALGALTVGDNTDKLIF
.	TRDJ1	TRDV2	TRDD3	TGTGCCTGTGACACCCTACTGGGGGATACGCGGGCCGATAAACTCATCTTT	CACDTLLGDTRADKLIF
few	TRDJ3	TRDV2	TRDD3	TGTGCCTGTGACTCTGCCTCTGGGGGACCAAGCTCCTGGGACACCCGACAGATGTTTTTC	CACDSASGGPSSWDTRQMFF
.	TRDJ1	TRDV2	TRDD3	TGTGCCTGTGACTTCGTGGGGGATACGGGCGATAAACTCATCTTT	CACDFVGDTGDKLIF
.	TRDJ1	TRDV2	TRDD3	TGTGCCTGTGACCCCATACAGACTGGGGGATACGCCAAGGGCACCGATAAACTCATCTTT	CACDPIQTGGYAKGTDKLIF
medium-sized	TRDJ1	TRDV2	TRDD3	TGTGCCTGTGACACCGTAGGGGCTGGGGGGACCTACGATAAACTCATCTTT	CACDTVGAGGTYDKLIF
.	TRDJ1	TRDV2	TRDD3	TGTGCCTGTGACCAGATGGACTGGGGGCCTTCTTCGAGGAGTACCGATAAACTCATCTTT	CACDQMDWGPSSRSTDKLIF
.	TRDJ1	TRDV2	TRDD3	TGTGCCTGTGACTCTATTCTGGGGGACCATAAACTCATCTTT	CACDSILGDHKLIF
.	TRDJ3	TRDV2	TRDD3	TGTGCCTGTGACACCGAGAACTGGGGGCCGAGCTCCTGGGACACCCGACAGATGTTTTTC	CACDTENWGPSSWDTRQMFF
.	TRDJ1	TRDV1	TRDD3	TGTGCTCTTGGGGAACTGGACTGGGGGATACGCCCCGTAACGTACACCGATAAACTCATCTTT	CALGELDWGIRPVTYTDKLIF
.	TRDJ1	TRDV2	TRDD3	TGTGCCTGTGACACCGTAGGTTTGCTGGGGGACCAACCCCAGTACACCGATAAACTCATCTTT	CACDTVGLLGDQPQYTDKLIF
.	TRDJ2	TRDV2	TRDD3	TGTGCCTGTGAGCGACTGGGGGATTCAGCTTTGACAGCACAACTCTTCTTT	CACERLGDSALTAQLFF
few	TRDJ1	TRDV2	TRDD3	TGTGCCTGTGACACCCTGGGGGATAAATCCACCGATAAACTCATCTTT	CACDTLGDKSTDKLIF
few	TRDJ3	TRDV2	TRDD3	TGTGCCTGTGACACTGGGGGATACGGTTCCTGGGACACCCGACAGATGTTTTTC	CACDTGGYGSWDTRQMFF
.	TRDJ1	TRDV2	TRDD3	TGTGCCTGTGACCTACTGGGGGCGCCGGCGATGGATAAACTCATCTTT	CACDLLGAPAMDKLIF
.	TRDJ2	TRDV1	TRDD3	TGTGCTCTTGGGGATAGACTTTCCCTCAGACTGGGGGATACTCGGGGAGCACAACTCTTCTTT	CALGDRLSLRLGDTRGAQLFF
few	TRDJ1	TRDV1	TRDD3	TGTGCTCTTGGGGAAACCTTCCATCTACTGGGGGACACCGATAAACTCATCTTT	CALGETFHLLGDTDKLIF
.	TRDJ3	TRDV2	.	TGTGCCTGTGACACCGGGGGTCCCCTCTCCTGGGACACCCGACAGATGTTTTTC	CACDTGGPLSWDTRQMFF
.	TRDJ1	TRDV2	TRDD3	TGTGCCTGTGACAGGGTACTGGGGGATACGAGAAACACCGATAGACTCATCTTT	CACDRVLGDTRNTDRLIF
few	TRDJ1	TRDV2	TRDD3	TGTGCCTGTGACACCTCCCTACTGGGGGATCGGACCGATAAACTCATCTTT	CACDTSLLGDRTDKLIF
.	TRDJ1	TRDV2	TRDD3	TGTGCCTGTGACTCCGTTGGGGGATACCGGGATAAACTCATCTTT	CACDSVGGYRDKLIF